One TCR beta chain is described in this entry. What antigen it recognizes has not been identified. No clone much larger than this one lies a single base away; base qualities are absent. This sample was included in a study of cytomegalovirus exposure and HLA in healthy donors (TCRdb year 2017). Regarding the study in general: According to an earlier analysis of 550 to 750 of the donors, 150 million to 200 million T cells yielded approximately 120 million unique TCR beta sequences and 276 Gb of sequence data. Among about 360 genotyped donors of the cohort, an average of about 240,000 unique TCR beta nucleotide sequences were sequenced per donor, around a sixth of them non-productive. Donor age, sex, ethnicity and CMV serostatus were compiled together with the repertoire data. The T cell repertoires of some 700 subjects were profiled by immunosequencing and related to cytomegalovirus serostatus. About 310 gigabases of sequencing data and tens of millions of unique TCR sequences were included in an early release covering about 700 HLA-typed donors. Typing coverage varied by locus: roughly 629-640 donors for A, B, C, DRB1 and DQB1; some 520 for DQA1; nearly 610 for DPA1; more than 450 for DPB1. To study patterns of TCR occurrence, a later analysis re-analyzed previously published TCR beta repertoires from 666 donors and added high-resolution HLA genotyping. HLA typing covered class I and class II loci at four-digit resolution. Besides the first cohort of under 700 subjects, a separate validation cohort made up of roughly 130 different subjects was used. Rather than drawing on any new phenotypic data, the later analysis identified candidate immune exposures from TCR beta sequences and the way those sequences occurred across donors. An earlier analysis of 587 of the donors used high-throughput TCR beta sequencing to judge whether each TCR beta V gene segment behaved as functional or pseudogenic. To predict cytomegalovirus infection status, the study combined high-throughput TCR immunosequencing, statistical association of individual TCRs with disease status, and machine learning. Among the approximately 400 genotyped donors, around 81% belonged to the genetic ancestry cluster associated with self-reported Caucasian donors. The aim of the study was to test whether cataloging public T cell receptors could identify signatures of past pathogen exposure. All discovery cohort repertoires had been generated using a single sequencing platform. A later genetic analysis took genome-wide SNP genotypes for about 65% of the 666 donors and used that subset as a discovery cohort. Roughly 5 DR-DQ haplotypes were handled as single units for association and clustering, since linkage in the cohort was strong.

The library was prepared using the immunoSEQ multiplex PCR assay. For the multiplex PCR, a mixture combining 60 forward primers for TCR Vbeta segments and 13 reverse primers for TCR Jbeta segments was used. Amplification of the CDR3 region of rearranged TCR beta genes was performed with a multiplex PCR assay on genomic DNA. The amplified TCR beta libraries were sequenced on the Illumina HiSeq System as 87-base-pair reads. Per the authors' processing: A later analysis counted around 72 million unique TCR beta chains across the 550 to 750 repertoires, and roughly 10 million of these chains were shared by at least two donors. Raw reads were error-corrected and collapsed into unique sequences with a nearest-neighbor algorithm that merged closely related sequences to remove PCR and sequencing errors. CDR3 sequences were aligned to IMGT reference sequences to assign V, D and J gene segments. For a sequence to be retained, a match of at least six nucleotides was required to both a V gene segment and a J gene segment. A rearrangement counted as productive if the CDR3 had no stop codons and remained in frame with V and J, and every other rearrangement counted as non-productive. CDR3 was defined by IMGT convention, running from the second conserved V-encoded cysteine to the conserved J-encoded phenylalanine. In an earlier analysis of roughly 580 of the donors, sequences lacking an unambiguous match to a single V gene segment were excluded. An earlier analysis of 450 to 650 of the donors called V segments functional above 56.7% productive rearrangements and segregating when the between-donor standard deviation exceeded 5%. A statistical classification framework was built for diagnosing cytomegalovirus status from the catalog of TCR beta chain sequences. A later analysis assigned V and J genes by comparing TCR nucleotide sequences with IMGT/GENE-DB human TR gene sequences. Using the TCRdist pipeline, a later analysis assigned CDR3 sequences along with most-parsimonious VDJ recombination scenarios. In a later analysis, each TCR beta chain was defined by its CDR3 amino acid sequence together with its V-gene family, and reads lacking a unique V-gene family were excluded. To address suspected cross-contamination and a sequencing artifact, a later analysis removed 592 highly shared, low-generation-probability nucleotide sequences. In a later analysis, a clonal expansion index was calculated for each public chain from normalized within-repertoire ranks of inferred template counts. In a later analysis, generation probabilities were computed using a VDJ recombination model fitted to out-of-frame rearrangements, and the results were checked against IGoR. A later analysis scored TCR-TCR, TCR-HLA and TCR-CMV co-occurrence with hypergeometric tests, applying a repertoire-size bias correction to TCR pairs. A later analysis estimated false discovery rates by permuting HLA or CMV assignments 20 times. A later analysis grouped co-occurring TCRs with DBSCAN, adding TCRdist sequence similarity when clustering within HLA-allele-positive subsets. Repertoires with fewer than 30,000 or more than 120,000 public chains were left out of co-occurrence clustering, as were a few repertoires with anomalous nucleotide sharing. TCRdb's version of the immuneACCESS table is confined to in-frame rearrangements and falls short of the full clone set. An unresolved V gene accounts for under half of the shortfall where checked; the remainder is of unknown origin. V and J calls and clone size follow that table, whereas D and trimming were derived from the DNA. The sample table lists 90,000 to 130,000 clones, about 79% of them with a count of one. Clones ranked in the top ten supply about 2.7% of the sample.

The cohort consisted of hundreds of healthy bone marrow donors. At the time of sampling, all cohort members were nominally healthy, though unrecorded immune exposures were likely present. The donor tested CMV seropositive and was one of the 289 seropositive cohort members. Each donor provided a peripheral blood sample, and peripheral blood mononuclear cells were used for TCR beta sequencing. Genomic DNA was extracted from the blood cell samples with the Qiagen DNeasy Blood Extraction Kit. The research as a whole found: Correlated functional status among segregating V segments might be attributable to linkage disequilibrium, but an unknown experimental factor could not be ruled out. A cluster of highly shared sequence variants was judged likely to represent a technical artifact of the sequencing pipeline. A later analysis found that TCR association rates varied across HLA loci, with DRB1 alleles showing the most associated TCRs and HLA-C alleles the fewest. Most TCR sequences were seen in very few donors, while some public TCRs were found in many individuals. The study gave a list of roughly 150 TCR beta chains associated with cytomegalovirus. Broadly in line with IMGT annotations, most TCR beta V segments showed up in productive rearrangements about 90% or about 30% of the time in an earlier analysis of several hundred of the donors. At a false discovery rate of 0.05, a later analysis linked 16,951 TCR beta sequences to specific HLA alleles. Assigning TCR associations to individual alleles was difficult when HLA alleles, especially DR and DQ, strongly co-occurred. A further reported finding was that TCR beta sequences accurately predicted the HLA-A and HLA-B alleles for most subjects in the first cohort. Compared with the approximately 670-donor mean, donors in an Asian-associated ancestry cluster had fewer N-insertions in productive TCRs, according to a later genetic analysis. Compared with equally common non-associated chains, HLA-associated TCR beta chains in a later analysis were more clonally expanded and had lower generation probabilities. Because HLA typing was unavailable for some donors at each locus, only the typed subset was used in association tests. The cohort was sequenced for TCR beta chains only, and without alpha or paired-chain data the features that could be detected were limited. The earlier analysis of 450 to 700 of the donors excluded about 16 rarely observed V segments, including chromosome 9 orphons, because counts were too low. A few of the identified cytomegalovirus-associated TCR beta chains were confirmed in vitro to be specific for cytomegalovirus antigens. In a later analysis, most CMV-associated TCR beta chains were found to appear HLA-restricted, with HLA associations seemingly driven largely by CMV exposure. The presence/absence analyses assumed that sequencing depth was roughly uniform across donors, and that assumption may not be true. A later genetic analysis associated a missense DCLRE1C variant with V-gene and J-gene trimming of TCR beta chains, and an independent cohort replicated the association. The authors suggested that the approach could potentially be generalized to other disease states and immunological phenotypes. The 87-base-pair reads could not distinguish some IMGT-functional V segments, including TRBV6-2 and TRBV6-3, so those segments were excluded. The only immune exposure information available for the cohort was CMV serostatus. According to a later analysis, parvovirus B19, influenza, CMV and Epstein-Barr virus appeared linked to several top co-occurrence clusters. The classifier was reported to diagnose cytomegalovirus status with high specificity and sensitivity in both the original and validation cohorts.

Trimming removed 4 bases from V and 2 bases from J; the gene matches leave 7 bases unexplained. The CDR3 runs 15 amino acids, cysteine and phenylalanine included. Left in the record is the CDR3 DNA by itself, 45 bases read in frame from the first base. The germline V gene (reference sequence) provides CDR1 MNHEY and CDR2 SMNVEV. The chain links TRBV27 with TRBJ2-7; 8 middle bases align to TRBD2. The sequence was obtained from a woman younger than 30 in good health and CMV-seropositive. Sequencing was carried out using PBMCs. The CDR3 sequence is CASSSLPGLAYEQYF. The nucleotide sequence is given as TGTGCCAGCAGTTCCCTTCCGGGACTAGCCTACGAGCAGTACTTC.